Below are 5 T cell receptor beta chains sequenced from a single sample in a study of cytomegalovirus exposure and HLA in healthy donors. With 60 Vbeta and 13 Jbeta primers, the PCR was carried out. Produced via immunoSEQ multiplex PCR; TCRdb's table is partial and in-frame only. Of 150,000 or so clones in the sample, roughly four fifths are singletons; the top ten hold 7%. Source material: PBMCs. These receptors all come from a man aged 25 to 40 in good health and CMV-seronegative.

V is TRBV5-1 and J is TRBJ2-2, with 7 bases that match TRBD2. Germline assignment: CDR1 SGHRS and CDR2 YFSETQ. J was trimmed by 4 bases and V by 6 bases; bases with no gene match: 9. The CDR3 runs to 15 residues. CDR3 residues: CASNWASGSTGELFF. In nucleotides, the CDR3 is TGCGCCAGCAATTGGGCTAGCGGTAGCACCGGGGAGCTGTTTTTT. Drawing the rest from reference TRBV5-1 and TRBJ2-2, the complete variable domain is KAGVTQTPRYLIKTRGQQVTLSCSPISGHRSVSWYQQTPGQGLQFLFEYFSETQRNKGNFPGRFSGRQFSNSRSEMNVSTLELGDSALYLCASNWASGSTGELFFGEGSRLTVL.

The rearrangement links TRBV19 to TRBJ1-2, with TRBD1 as a possible D gene (6 bases). The germline V gene encodes CDR1 LNHDA and CDR2 SQIVND (reference sequence). The CDR3 loop spans 12 amino acids. Deletions cut 7 bases from V and 4 bases from J, with 10 bases between. CDR3 sequence reads: CASKGDFYGYTF. The CDR3 coding sequence is TGTGCCAGTAAGGGGGATTTCTATGGCTACACCTTC. Full variable domain (outside the CDR3, taken from reference TRBV19 and TRBJ1-2): DGGITQSPKYLFRKEGQNVTLSCEQNLNHDAMYWYRQDPGQGLRLIYYSQIVNDFQKGDIAEGYSVSREKKESFPLTVTSAQKNPTAFYLCASKGDFYGYTFGSGTRLTVV.

With respect to this clone: The junction and the germline gene differ at one end; a read error may be behind it. The chain has TRBV7-2 and TRBJ2-6; TRBD1 aligns across 11 bases. Germline CDR1 and CDR2: SGHTA and FQGNSA. This CDR3 has 17 residues. CDR3 region: CASPRTGGASGANGLTF. DNA of the CDR3: TGTGCCAGCCCTCGGACAGGGGGCGCATCTGGGGCCAACGGCCTGACTTTC.

This clone was recorded once. CDR3 DNA: TGCGCCAGCAGCCAAGTAAGCGGGGGAACCTACGAGCAGTACTTC. Translation gives CASSQVSGGTYEQYF. The chain is built from TRBV4-1 and TRBJ2-7, with 8 bases fitting TRBD2. The CDR3 runs 15 residues. The J segment lost 2 bases and the V segment lost 1 base, leaving 4 bases of the junction unmatched. Germline V CDR1 and CDR2: MGHRA, YSYEKL.

The gene calls are TRBV9 and TRBJ1-6; TRBD1 matches 7 bases. Germline-derived CDR1 and CDR2 are SGDLS and YYNGEE. With V trimmed by 4 bases and J by 6 bases, 10 bases remained unmatched. This CDR3 spans 16 amino acids. The DNA of the CDR3 is TGTGCCAGCAGCCTAACTCCAGGGGGGCCTAATTCACCCCTCCACTTT. Translated: CASSLTPGGPNSPLHF. The variable domain in full, with the rest retrieved from reference TRBV9 and TRBJ1-6, is DSGVTQTPKHLITATGQRVTLRCSPRSGDLSVYWYQQSLDQGLQFLIQYYNGEERAKGNILERFSAQQFPDLHSELNLSSLELGDSALYFCASSLTPGGPNSPLHFGNGTRLTVT.